This entry concerns a single T cell receptor (beta chain). In the original workflow: Reference gene primer amplification yielded estimated nucleated cell counts. Measured with immunoSEQ multiplex PCR; TCRdb has only the in-frame clones, and not every one. V and J calls and clone size come straight from that table; D and trimming were deduced from the DNA. The sample contains around 220,000 clones, around 83% of which appear only once. This sample is part of a study of blood T cell repertoires in COVID-19. In the study overall: In each case, the material was cDNA or gDNA derived from T cells, B-cell-depleted T cells, or PBMCs.

In Seattle, patients joined the study during active infection and were tracked longitudinally. From germline, CDR1 is LNHDA and CDR2 SQIVND (reference sequence). Between the trimmed V and J ends, which lost 5 bases and 8 bases, there was a span of 16 bases. The CDR3 length is 14 residues. The TCR originated in a woman between 45 and 65 years old with COVID-19, enrolled during active disease. The rearrangement links TRBV19 to TRBJ2-1; D might be TRBD1 (7 bases). The sequenced sample consisted of peripheral blood. In nucleotides, the CDR3 is TGTGCCAGTAGTGGCAGGGGGGAGTTGGATGAGCAGTTCTTC. Translating gives CASSGRGELDEQFF.